The clone carrying this T cell receptor beta chain was counted ten times or more. With 6 bases removed from V and 5 bases from J, the gap between germline ends came to 17 bases. The germline CDR1 and CDR2 sequences are SGHAT and FQNNGV. The CDR3 runs 14 residues. The record originates from a study of response to subunit inactivated influenza vaccine. TCRdb analysed the RT-PCR reads with MiXCR anew, one entry per CDR3 protein. The sample has 500,000 to 600,000 distinct CDR3 sequences, approximately 14% seen once. The rearrangement uses TRBV11-2 and TRBJ2-7; the D call may be TRBD1 or TRBD2 (5 bases each). Sequences were derived from PBMCs from blood, sampled roughly 12 days after vaccination. The source is a man aged 50 to 60 who received an inactivated influenza vaccine. The CDR3 bases are TGTGCCAGCAGGGATCCCGGACGGGACCACGAGCAGTACTTC. This translates into CASRDPGRDHEQYF. Variable domain in full (rest from reference TRBV11-2 and TRBJ2-7): EAGVAQSPRYKIIEKRQSVAFWCNPISGHATLYWYQQILGQGPKLLIQFQNNGVVDDSQLPKDRFSAERLKGVDSTLKIQPAKLEDSAVYLCASRDPGRDHEQYFGPGTRLTVT.